Listed below are T cell receptor beta chains from one sample, sequenced in a study of cytomegalovirus exposure and HLA in healthy donors. Assay: immunoSEQ multiplex PCR; the TCRdb copy retains only in-frame clones and omits some. The sample consists of 150,000 to 200,000 clones, roughly 70% of them appearing once. The sample comprised PBMCs. The source is a woman aged 45-65 years in good health and CMV-seropositive. The CDR3 runs from the conserved cysteine through the conserved F or W. D genes are given only for firm matches. Clone size, where shown, is once, few, many, or a class for clones that have expanded.

clone size	D gene	V gene	J gene	CDR3 DNA	CDR3 protein
NA	NA	TRBV5-8	TRBJ2-1	TGTGCCAGCAGCTCAGACTCCTTTTCTGCCTACAATGAGCAGTTCTTC	CASSSDSFSAYNEQFF
NA	TRBD1	TRBV11-3	TRBJ2-2	TGTGCCAGCAGCTTGACAGGGGGCAGGACCGGGGAGCTGTTTTTT	CASSLTGGRTGELFF
NA	NA	TRBV9	TRBJ1-2	TGTGCCAGCAGCCGGTCAGGTTATGGCTACACCTTC	CASSRSGYGYTF
few	TRBD1	TRBV10-3	TRBJ2-7	TGTGCCATCAGCGAGGGACAGGGGCCCTACGAGCAGTACTTC	CAISEGQGPYEQYF
NA	NA	TRBV11-1	TRBJ2-1	TGTGCCAGCAGCCAGACGTGGGGGGACTTATCCCCCCGCGAGCAGTTCTTC	CASSQTWGDLSPREQFF
NA	TRBD1	TRBV5-6	TRBJ1-5	TGTGCCAGCAGCGCATTGGGGGACAGGGGGGGGAATCAGCCCCAGCATTTT	CASSALGDRGGNQPQHF
NA	NA	TRBV2	TRBJ2-2	TGTGCCAGCAGTGAAAGTGTCCAGTTCACCGGGGAGCTGTTTTTT	CASSESVQFTGELFF
once	NA	TRBV30	TRBJ1-1	TGTGCCTGGACCCTTCTAGTGACCACTGAAGCTTTCTTT	CAWTLLVTTEAFF
once	NA	TRBV28	TRBJ2-5	TGTGCCAGCAGTTTATCTTACATAGGGGTCATTCAAGAGACCCAGTACTTC	CASSLSYIGVIQETQYF
NA	TRBD2	TRBV5-6	TRBJ2-1	TGTGCCAGCAGCTTGCAAGGGACTAGCGGGGGGAGGGATGAGCAGTTCTTC	CASSLQGTSGGRDEQFF
NA	TRBD1	TRBV27	TRBJ1-1	TGTGCCAGCAGTTCCTCTGGACAGGGGATGGGAGCTTTCTTT	CASSSSGQGMGAFF
NA	TRBD1	TRBV4-2	TRBJ1-5	TGTGCCAGCAGCCAAGATCTGAACAGGGGCGGTCAGCCCCAGCATTTT	CASSQDLNRGGQPQHF
NA	NA	TRBV7-6	TRBJ2-5	TGTGCCAGCAGCTTAGTAGGGGGGGCCGGGGAGACCCAGTACTTC	CASSLVGGAGETQYF
few	NA	TRBV27	TRBJ1-1	TGTGCCAGCAGTTTTCGCAGATACACTGAAGCTTTCTTT	CASSFRRYTEAFF
NA	NA	TRBV9	TRBJ2-5	TGTGCCTCATCCCGGGGGGCGGGGGAAGAAAAGACCCAGTACTTC	CASSRGAGEEKTQYF
NA	NA	TRBV7-9	TRBJ2-7	TGTGCCAGCAGCTTAACGGGGGTCATTTACGAGCAGTACTTC	CASSLTGVIYEQYF
few	TRBD1	TRBV5-1	TRBJ1-1	TGCGCCAGCAGCTCGGGGACAGGGAGCACTGAAGCTTTCTTT	CASSSGTGSTEAFF
NA	NA	TRBV5-4	TRBJ2-5	TGTGCCAGCAGCTGGACGACTAGGGAAGAGACCCAGTACTTC	CASSWTTREETQYF
NA	TRBD1	TRBV5-1	TRBJ2-5	TGCGCCAGCAGCTCGACAGGGTCAAAAGGTACAGAGACCCAGTACTTC	CASSSTGSKGTETQYF
NA	TRBD2	TRBV7-9	TRBJ2-7	TGTGCCAGCAGCTTGACTAGCTTCTACGAGCAGTACTTC	CASSLTSFYEQYF
NA	NA	TRBV9	TRBJ1-1	TGTGCCAGCAGCGCAACAGGGTCGAACACTGAAGCTTTCTTT	CASSATGSNTEAFF
NA	TRBD2	TRBV11-2	TRBJ2-3	TGTGCCAGCAGCCCAAGCGGGGGAACACGGGATACGCAGTATTTT	CASSPSGGTRDTQYF
few	TRBD1	TRBV5-6	TRBJ2-7	TGTGCCAGCAGCGGGGACAGGGGCAACGAGCAGTACTTC	CASSGDRGNEQYF
NA	NA	TRBV6-4	TRBJ2-2	TGTGCCAGCAGAGCCCAGACTGGCTCCGGGGAGCTGTTTTTT	CASRAQTGSGELFF
NA	NA	TRBV19	TRBJ1-6	TGTGCCAGTAGGGGAGGGTCGGCGGGTTCACCCCTCCACTTT	CASRGGSAGSPLHF
NA	TRBD1	TRBV6-1	TRBJ2-7	TGTGCCAGCAGGGACAGGTCCTACGAGCAGTACTTC	CASRDRSYEQYF
NA	TRBD2	TRBV5-1	TRBJ2-7	TGCGCCAGCAGGGGGGAGGGTTACGAGCAGTACTTC	CASRGEGYEQYF
NA	NA	TRBV19	TRBJ1-2	TGTGCCAGTACTTTGGGGGGTGCAGCTAACTATGGCTACACCTTC	CASTLGGAANYGYTF
NA	NA	TRBV7-9	TRBJ1-2	TGCGCCAGCAGCTACTCGGCCCCTTTAGGGGTCTATGGCTACACCTTC	CASSYSAPLGVYGYTF
NA	NA	TRBV4-1	TRBJ2-1	TGCGCCAGCAGCCAAGGGGGCAGGGGGGACCCACGGAATGAGCAGTTCTTC	CASSQGGRGDPRNEQFF
NA	NA	TRBV5-1	TRBJ2-5	TGCGCCAGCAGCCCAGGGACAACTCAAGAGACCCAGTACTTC	CASSPGTTQETQYF
NA	NA	TRBV5-8	TRBJ2-7	TGTGCCAGCAGCTTGTGGGGGGGCTCCAACGAGCAGTACTTC	CASSLWGGSNEQYF
NA	NA	TRBV5-1	TRBJ2-2	TGCGCCAGCAGCTTGGAAGCACGCGGCACCGGGGAGCTGTTTTTT	CASSLEARGTGELFF
NA	TRBD2	TRBV28	TRBJ2-1	TGTGCCAGCCACTCACTAGCGGGGGGGGGACTCAATGAGCAGTTCTTC	CASHSLAGGGLNEQFF
NA	NA	TRBV7-8	TRBJ1-3	TGTGCCAGCAGCTCAACGCTCGCTGGGGGCCCTGGAAACACCATATATTTT	CASSSTLAGGPGNTIYF
once	TRBD1	TRBV27	TRBJ1-4	TGTGCCAGCAGGGCAGGGGGGTCCTACAACTCAGAAAAACTGTTTTTT	CASRAGGSYNSEKLFF
NA	NA	TRBV2	TRBJ2-5	TGTGCCAGCAGTCAGGAGGGAGAGACCCAGTACTTC	CASSQEGETQYF
NA	TRBD1	TRBV16	TRBJ2-7	TGTGCCAGCAGCCAATCGCCACAGGGGGGCTACGAGCAGTACTTC	CASSQSPQGGYEQYF
NA	TRBD1	TRBV13	TRBJ2-1	TGTGCCAGCAGCCTCAGGGACAGGGGGAACAATGAGCAGTTCTTC	CASSLRDRGNNEQFF
NA	TRBD1	TRBV25-1	TRBJ1-5	TGTGCCAACGCGGACAGGGTAAGTCAGCCCCAGCATTTT	CANADRVSQPQHF
NA	TRBD1	TRBV19	TRBJ1-3	TGTGCCAGTAGCGGACAGGGGGACTCTGGAAACACCATATATTTT	CASSGQGDSGNTIYF
NA	NA	TRBV6-5	TRBJ1-6	TGTGCCAGCAGAAAGACAGGCCGAGATTCACCCCTCCACTTT	CASRKTGRDSPLHF
NA	TRBD1	TRBV28	TRBJ2-7	TGTGCCAGCAGTTTGATTGGACAGGGGGCATCCTACGAGCAGTACTTC	CASSLIGQGASYEQYF
NA	NA	TRBV6-5	TRBJ1-6	TGTGCCAGCAGTTTACGGCCTACAGGGAACAATTCACCCCTCCACTTT	CASSLRPTGNNSPLHF
NA	NA	TRBV14	TRBJ1-5	TGTGCCAGCAGCCCCCTAGGAAGCAATCAGCCCCAGCATTTT	CASSPLGSNQPQHF
NA	NA	TRBV21-1	TRBJ2-1	TGTGCCAGCAGCAAAGCCCACTACAATGAGCAGTTCTTC	CASSKAHYNEQFF
NA	TRBD1	TRBV10-3	TRBJ1-1	TGTGCCATCATAAGGGACAGGGATGACACTGAAGCTTTCTTT	CAIIRDRDDTEAFF
NA	NA	TRBV19	TRBJ1-2	TGTGCCAGTAGTATCAACAGGGTGAGCTACACCTTC	CASSINRVSYTF
NA	NA	TRBV7-3	TRBJ1-3	TGTGCCAGCAGCCTCCGGGGAGGATCTGGAAACACCATATATTTT	CASSLRGGSGNTIYF
NA	NA	TRBV5-6	TRBJ2-7	TGTGCCAGCAGCTTGGGTCGGAGTAAATACGAGCAGTACTTC	CASSLGRSKYEQYF
NA	NA	TRBV9	TRBJ1-3	TGTGCCAGCAGCGTATCCCAGGGGGGAAACACCATATATTTT	CASSVSQGGNTIYF
NA	TRBD1	TRBV5-1	TRBJ1-5	TGCGCCAGCAGCTTGGCCCCGACAGGGGGCGCGAATCAGCCCCAGCATTTT	CASSLAPTGGANQPQHF
NA	TRBD1	TRBV4-1	TRBJ1-1	TGCGCCAGCAGCCAAGATGGGCAGGGGGGCACTGAAGCTTTCTTT	CASSQDGQGGTEAFF
NA	TRBD1	TRBV7-9	TRBJ1-5	TGTGCCAGCAGCTTAGAACAGGGGAACAATCAGCCCCAGCATTTT	CASSLEQGNNQPQHF
NA	TRBD1	TRBV18	TRBJ1-2	TGTGCCAGCTCACGACCGGGACAGGCGATCTATGGCTACACCTTC	CASSRPGQAIYGYTF
NA	NA	TRBV18	TRBJ1-1	TGTGCCAGCTCCACAGTGCAGGCATTTGTTACTGAAGCTTTCTTT	CASSTVQAFVTEAFF
NA	TRBD1	TRBV5-1	TRBJ2-7	TGCGCCAGCAGCCGTGACAGGGCTCCCTCCTACGAGCAGTACTTC	CASSRDRAPSYEQYF
NA	NA	TRBV5-1	TRBJ2-4	TGCGCCAGCAGCCCGGAGGTGGAAAACATTCAGTACTTC	CASSPEVENIQYF
NA	NA	TRBV30	TRBJ1-3	TGTGCCTGGAAGAGAAGTGGAAACACCATATATTTT	CAWKRSGNTIYF
NA	TRBD1	TRBV5-4	TRBJ1-1	TGTGCCAGCAGCCGACCGGGACAGGGGGTAGGCACTGAAGCTTTCTTT	CASSRPGQGVGTEAFF